This TCR beta chain was observed in a study of blood T cell repertoires in COVID-19. Germline assignment: CDR1 SGHTA and CDR2 FQGTGA. The CDR3 totals 14 residues. With 5 bases clipped from V and 4 bases from J, the junction kept 7 bases outside the gene matches. Clones were sequenced by immunoSEQ multiplex PCR, and TCRdb holds only the in-frame ones, with some missing. Of over 90,000 clones in the sample, over 85% are singletons; the top ten hold approximately 17%. This clone was recorded a few times. This clonotype was sampled from a woman at least 80 years old in a cohort sampled during active COVID-19. V and J are TRBV7-3 and TRBJ1-2; 7 bases are shared with TRBD1. What was sequenced was peripheral blood. The CDR3 nucleotides are TGTGCCAGCAGCCCGGGACAGTCCCCCTATGGCTACACCTTC. It yields the protein CASSPGQSPYGYTF.